Listed below are T cell receptor beta chains from one sample, sequenced in a study of patients and donors after allogeneic stem cell transplantation. TCRdb fed the RT-PCR reads into MiXCR, producing one record per CDR3 protein. The top ten hold roughly 6% of the sample, which has about a million distinct CDR3 sequences, roughly 17% seen once. Sequencing was performed on blood, either unsorted or a sorted T cell fraction (not recorded which). The receptors were gathered from a human donor who was either an allogeneic HSCT recipient or a stem cell or donor lymphocyte infusion donor (not recorded which). It is not recorded whose cells these are; they may come from a transplant donor. Both conserved end residues are part of each CDR3. Fields, in order: J gene, V gene, CDR3 protein.

TRBJ2-5 | TRBV20-1 | CSAEGAIKRETQYF
TRBJ2-3 | TRBV4-3 | CASSQAYRAGDRTDTQYF
TRBJ2-2 | TRBV10-3 | CAISEVGTGTKVSGTGELFF
TRBJ1-2 | TRBV9 | CASSVVSQRGYTF
TRBJ2-3 | TRBV6-1 | CASTSSRASSTDTQYF
TRBJ1-5 | TRBV4-3 | CASSHTQGINQPQHF
TRBJ1-1 | TRBV6-1 | CASSQLRGRITEAFF
TRBJ2-7 | TRBV7-2 | CASRRSSGDYEQYF
TRBJ2-7 | TRBV20-1 | CSARKTGPSITYEQYF
TRBJ1-5 | TRBV7-8 | CASSVGQIFSNQPQHF
TRBJ2-2 | TRBV27 | CASSLRGTGWNTGELFF
TRBJ2-7 | TRBV20-1 | CSASIGRYEQYF
TRBJ2-7 | TRBV4-1 | CASSTRVVAAYEQYF
TRBJ2-6 | TRBV27 | CASSPLPSKGSGANVLTF
TRBJ1-1 | TRBV6-1 | CASKAGGNTEAFF
TRBJ1-2 | TRBV20-1 | CSAEDRGSNGYTF
TRBJ2-3 | TRBV20-1 | CSARDQRGRAADTQYF
TRBJ2-5 | TRBV20-1 | CSASRNARQETQYF
TRBJ2-1 | TRBV20-1 | CSARVYQREVDNEQFF
TRBJ2-7 | TRBV3-1 | CASSQDKRNEQYF
TRBJ1-6 | TRBV25-1 | CASSRYGTGHNSPLHF
TRBJ2-5 | TRBV25-1 | CASSESPGTSGGAQETQYF
TRBJ2-5 | TRBV4-1 | CASSQATGAPQDGTQYF
TRBJ1-5 | TRBV12-3/TRBV12-4 | CASSLYQPQHF
TRBJ1-4 | TRBV3-1 | CASSQVAGVPRSNEKLFF
TRBJ1-1 | TRBV12-3/TRBV12-4 | CASSGRVYPEAFF
TRBJ2-1 | TRBV4-2 | CASSQGLVEQFF
TRBJ2-7 | TRBV7-9 | CASSFAESSYEQYF
TRBJ2-1 | TRBV5-1 | CASSNGTSGFEQFF
TRBJ1-1 | TRBV5-1 | CASSLWQGCTEAFF
TRBJ2-5 | TRBV5-6 | CASSFLTDTQETQYF
TRBJ2-1 | TRBV18 | CASSPRRVAGRYNEQFF
TRBJ2-7 | TRBV10-3 | CAIRDSGVAYEQYF